A single sample is the source of the 30 T cell receptor beta chains below, sequenced in a study of T-cell memory formation after mild COVID-19. Each CDR3 protein gets one entry after TCRdb re-called the 5' RACE reads with MiXCR. The repertoire holds 350,000 to 450,000 distinct CDR3 sequences, roughly 20% seen once, with about 8.8% in the top ten. Sequenced material: PBMCs or a T cell subset sorted from them (not recorded which). The source of these receptors is an adult woman who had mild COVID-19 (a few samples of this study predate the infection). Cell type and time point are not known.

This clonotype has just a few counts. The chain links TRBV12-3 or TRBV12-4 to TRBJ1-5, with D possibly matching TRBD1 (5 bases). The CDR3 is 14 residues long. V shed 0 bases and J shed 6 bases, with 9 bases lying between them. In DNA form, the CDR3 reads TGTGCCAGCAGTTTAGCGGCAGGGACTCAGCCCCAGCATTTT. Translation: CASSLAAGTQPQHF.

The chain combines TRBV14 with TRBJ2-3, with 7 bases lining up with TRBD2. The length of the CDR3 is 14 residues. Per germline, CDR1 SGHDN and CDR2 FVKESK. Trimming removed 6 bases from V and 2 bases from J; junction bases left unmatched: 5. CDR3 nucleotide sequence: TGTGCCAGCAGTAGGAGCGGGATCACAGATACGCAGTATTTT. Residues: CASSRSGITDTQYF.

The J gene is TRBJ2-7, the V gene TRBV7-2; D gene unclear. Germline V gene sequence: CDR1 SGHTA, CDR2 FQGNSA. This CDR3 spans 13 amino acids. Trimming removed 8 bases from V and 4 bases from J, with 15 bases in between. This CDR3 is CASGRASWYEQYF. CDR3 DNA: TGTGCCAGCGGCCGGGCCTCATGGTACGAGCAGTACTTC. Full variable domain (missing parts from reference TRBV7-2 and TRBJ2-7): GAGVSQSPSNKVTEKGKDVELRCDPISGHTALYWYRQSLGQGLEFLIYFQGNSAPDKSGLPSDRFSAERTGGSVSTLTIQRTQQEDSAVYLCASGRASWYEQYFGPGTRLTVT.

This clonotype was counted many times. DNA for the CDR3: TGTGCCAGCAGCTTAGTGGGGGGGGGAAGCTCCTACGAGCAGTACTTC. Residues: CASSLVGGGSSYEQYF. The chain recombines TRBV7-2 with TRBJ2-7; 7 bases are shared with TRBD2. Germline V CDR1 and CDR2: SGHTA, FQGNSA. Germline trimming cut 1 base from V and 0 bases from J; bases unmatched to any gene: 6. The CDR3 loop spans 16 amino acids.

The V and J genes are TRBV3-1 and TRBJ1-6; D remains unclear. CDR1 and CDR2 (germline): LGHDT, YNNKEL (reference sequence). The length of the CDR3 is 11 residues. The V end lost 5 bases, the J end lost 10 bases, and 6 bases lay between the germline ends. CDR3 protein: CASSGVSPLHF. CDR3 nucleotides: TGTGCCAGCAGCGGAGTATCACCCCTCCACTTT.

This chain uses TRBV18 with TRBJ1-3; D unclear. The CDR3 runs to 13 residues. The germline gives CDR1 KGHSH, CDR2 LQKENI. V gave up 1 base and J gave up 4 bases, with 5 bases separating them. CDR3 nucleotide sequence: TGTGCCAGCTCACCACAAACGGGAAACACCATATATTTT. Its translation: CASSPQTGNTIYF.

The rearrangement uses TRBV30 and TRBJ2-7; 10 nucleotides agree with TRBD2. The length of the CDR3 is 19 residues. Losses at the gene ends were 5 bases for V and 2 bases for J; bases not matched to a gene: 21. Germline CDR1 and CDR2: GTSNPN and SVGIG (reference sequence). The CDR3 reads CAWSFGGVAGGLLTYEQYF. In DNA form, the CDR3 reads TGTGCCTGGTCTTTCGGCGGAGTAGCGGGGGGTCTTCTCACCTACGAGCAGTACTTC.

V gene TRBV15 combines with J gene TRBJ2-3, with TRBD2 matching over 11 bases. Per the germline V gene, CDR1 is LNHNV and CDR2 is YYDKDF (reference sequence). The junction had 7 bases not matched to a gene; V was cut back by 6 bases and J by 2 bases. The CDR3 extends over 16 amino acids. CDR3 amino acids: CATRRPGLAVTDTQYF. In DNA, the CDR3 is TGTGCCACCAGACGACCGGGACTAGCGGTCACAGATACGCAGTATTTT.

The chain joins TRBV7-3 to TRBJ2-2; 11 positions agree with TRBD2. The length of the CDR3 is 18 residues. V lost 5 bases, J lost 1 base, and 9 bases stayed unmatched. Germline assignment: CDR1 SGHTA and CDR2 FQGTGA. The CDR3 loop reads CASSTLAGGRENTGELFF. The CDR3, as DNA: TGTGCCAGCAGCACCCTAGCGGGGGGACGCGAGAACACCGGGGAGCTGTTTTTT.

The chain carries TRBV3-1 and TRBJ2-7, with 7 positions matching TRBD2. CDR3 length equals 15 residues. Trimming took 4 bases from V and 2 from J; bases not matched to a gene: 8. Per the germline V gene, CDR1 is LGHDT and CDR2 is YNNKEL (reference sequence). The CDR3 protein is CASSPSSGIPYEQYF. The CDR3 bases are TGTGCCAGCAGCCCCTCAAGCGGGATCCCCTACGAGCAGTACTTC.

The sample holds a few counts of this clonotype. This chain uses TRBV29-1 with TRBJ2-1, with TRBD2 matching over 8 bases. Germline V gene lookup returns CDR1 SQVTM and CDR2 ANQGSEA. This CDR3 has 14 residues. The junction had 9 bases not matched to a gene; V was cut back by 1 base and J by 10 bases. The CDR3 bases are TGCAGCGTTGAAGGGGGACTAGATTATATCGAGCAGTTCTTC. It yields the protein CSVEGGLDYIEQFF.

This clonotype was seen more than once but under ten times. CDR3 in amino acids: CASSDPPGEDDEQFF. As DNA, the CDR3 is TGTGCCAGCAGTGACCCTCCAGGGGAGGATGATGAGCAGTTCTTC. This sequence joins TRBV6-1 and TRBJ2-1, with D perhaps matching TRBD1 or TRBD2 (6 bases each). The CDR3 is 15 residues long. V lost 3 bases and J 8 bases, leaving 17 bases between the germline ends. CDR1 and CDR2 from the germline V gene are MNHNS and SASEGT.

This clonotype was found a few times. This rearrangement joins TRBV6-6 to TRBJ2-7; D gene ambiguous. Germline V CDR1 and CDR2: MNHNY, SVGAGI (reference sequence). With 5 bases removed from V and 2 bases from J, the gap between germline ends came to 16 bases. The CDR3 consists of 15 residues. CDR3 DNA: TGTGCCAGCAGTGTCACGGTGGGAACCCCCTACGAGCAGTACTTC. Residues: CASSVTVGTPYEQYF.

The chain is built from TRBV24-1 and TRBJ2-1; D remains ambiguous. Trimming shortened V by 4 bases and J by 6 bases, and 15 bases separated the two germline ends. Germline assignment: CDR1 KGHDR and CDR2 SFDVKD. The CDR3 is 15 residues long. CDR3 amino acids: CATSDSIRPGNEQFF. The CDR3 DNA is TGTGCCACCAGTGACTCGATAAGGCCCGGCAATGAGCAGTTCTTC.

The chain is built from TRBV5-1 and TRBJ1-3, with D unresolved. The length of the CDR3 is 16 residues. Germline V gene sequence: CDR1 SGHRS, CDR2 YFSETQ. Trimming removed 0 bases from V and 0 bases from J, with 10 bases in between. The DNA for the CDR3 is TGCGCCAGCAGCTTGGAGGGCACAAGCTCTGGAAACACCATATATTTT. It specifies CASSLEGTSSGNTIYF. The full variable domain, in which reference TRBV5-1 and TRBJ1-3 provide the parts outside the CDR3, is KAGVTQTPRYLIKTRGQQVTLSCSPISGHRSVSWYQQTPGQGLQFLFEYFSETQRNKGNFPGRFSGRQFSNSRSEMNVSTLELGDSALYLCASSLEGTSSGNTIYFGEGSWLTVV.

V gene TRBV29-1 combines with J gene TRBJ1-1; D gene uncertain. The ends were cut back, 3 bases at V and 1 base at J, with 9 bases in the middle. Germline CDR1 and CDR2: SQVTM and ANQGSEA. The CDR3 sequence is 13 residues long. Written as DNA, the CDR3 is TGCAGCGTTGATCTAACGGGGAACACTGAAGCTTTCTTT. This translates into CSVDLTGNTEAFF.

A few counts support this clonotype. V is TRBV7-9 and J is TRBJ2-2, with TRBD1 matching over 11 bases. Germline trimming cut 4 bases from V and 6 bases from J; bases unmatched to any gene: 7. The CDR3 is made up of 16 amino acids. Germline V lookup: CDR1 SEHNR, CDR2 FQNEAQ (reference sequence). CDR3 bases: TGTGCCAGCAGCTCCCAGGACAGGGGGCGCCCCGGGGAGCTGTTTTTT. Amino acids: CASSSQDRGRPGELFF.

In this sample, this clonotype turned up many times. The chain carries TRBV6-5 and TRBJ2-7; D might be TRBD2 (5 bases). The germline gives CDR1 MNHEY, CDR2 SVGAGI. V was cut by 2 bases and J by 0 bases, with 11 bases left in between. There are 15 residues in the CDR3. CDR3 coding DNA: TGTGCCAGCAGTTACGGTAGAGGGTACTCCTACGAGCAGTACTTC. Its protein product is CASSYGRGYSYEQYF.

The CDR3 protein is CASRGTAQEGYTF. CDR3 sequence (DNA): TGTGCCAGCAGAGGGACAGCCCAGGAGGGCTACACCTTC. The chain recombines TRBV6-2 or TRBV6-3 with TRBJ1-2, with 7 bases matching TRBD1. Unmatched junction bases numbered 9, after V lost 6 bases and J lost 8 bases. Germline V gives CDR1 MNHEY, CDR2 SVGEGT. The length of the CDR3 is 13 residues.

The chain joins TRBV11-2 to TRBJ2-7; the D gene could be TRBD1 or TRBD2 (5 bases each). This CDR3 has 17 amino acids. The V gene's germline CDR1 is SGHAT and CDR2 FQNNGV. The V end was cut by 4 bases, the J end by 3 bases, with 22 bases between. In nucleotides, the CDR3 is TGTGCCAGCAGCTCCCCTTCCCTCGGGGCTGTGATCTACGAGCAGTACTTC. Translating gives CASSSPSLGAVIYEQYF.

Ten or more counts support this clonotype. The junction departs from germline at one end; a sequencing error may be responsible. V usage is TRBV5-1 and J usage is TRBJ2-1, with D perhaps matching TRBD1 or TRBD2 (5 bases each). Germline V CDR1 and CDR2: SGHRS, YFSETQ. CDR3 length: 15 residues. In DNA, the CDR3 is TGTGCCAGCAGTACAGGCGGGTCCTCCTACAATGAGCAGTTCTTC. As protein: CASSTGGSSYNEQFF. The variable domain in full, with the rest retrieved from reference TRBV5-1 and TRBJ2-1, is KAGVTQTPRYLIKTRGQQVTLSCSPISGHRSVSWYQQTPGQGLQFLFEYFSETQRNKGNFPGRFSGRQFSNSRSEMNVSTLELGDSALYLCASSTGGSSYNEQFFGPGTRLTVL.

The chain recombines TRBV21-1 with TRBJ2-7; no DNA check was done on the table's D call, TRBD2. TRBV21-1 counts as a pseudogene. There are 16 residues in the CDR3. DNA of the CDR3: TGTGCCAGCAGTATCGTCTTTGGGCGGGAGAACTACGAGCAGTACTTC. Translating it yields CASSIVFGRENYEQYF.

V usage is TRBV7-6 and J usage is TRBJ2-2; 10 bases match TRBD2. V lost 6 bases and J lost 2; bases outside the gene matches: 3. The CDR3 has 15 amino acids. CDR1 is SGHVS and CDR2 is FNYEAQ in the germline V gene. The CDR3 protein is CASRPSGSNTGELFF. The CDR3 coding sequence is TGTGCCAGCAGACCTAGCGGGAGTAACACCGGGGAGCTGTTTTTT. Using reference TRBV7-6 and TRBJ2-2 for the parts outside the CDR3, the full variable domain is GAGVSQSPRYKVTKRGQDVALRCDPISGHVSLYWYRQALGQGPEFLTYFNYEAQQDKSGLPNDRFSAERPEGSISTLTIQRTEQRDSAMYRCASRPSGSNTGELFFGEGSRLTVL.

This clonotype was seen a few times. The chain links TRBV29-1 to TRBJ1-1; TRBD1 might be the D (5 bases). Trimming removed 4 bases at V and 3 bases at J, with 9 bases between. The CDR3 is 12 amino acids. Germline V gene lookup returns CDR1 SQVTM and CDR2 ANQGSEA. This CDR3 is CSVVQGDTEAFF. The CDR3 nucleotides are TGCAGCGTTGTGCAGGGAGACACTGAAGCTTTCTTT. Combining the CDR3 with reference TRBV29-1 and TRBJ1-1 gives the whole variable domain SAVISQKPSRDICQRGTSLTIQCQVDSQVTMMFWYRQQPGQSLTLIATANQGSEATYESGFVIDKFPISRPNLTFSTLTVSNMSPEDSSIYLCSVVQGDTEAFFGQGTRLTVV.

This clonotype was seen a few times. The CDR3 nucleotides are TGCAGCGTTGAATCAAGCGGGAGTCCTTCCCACCCCACCGGGGAGCTGTTTTTT. Encoded protein: CSVESSGSPSHPTGELFF. The genes are TRBV29-1 and TRBJ2-2; 8 nucleotides line up with TRBD2. V trimming: 2 bases; J trimming: 4 bases; junction bases outside the gene matches: 15. This CDR3 spans 18 amino acids. Germline V gene sequence: CDR1 SQVTM, CDR2 ANQGSEA.

Only a few counts were recorded for this clonotype. The V call is TRBV6-1, the J call TRBJ2-1; no firm D call. This CDR3 comprises 13 residues. Trimming took 6 bases from V and 15 from J, leaving 21 bases between them. Per the germline V gene, CDR1 is MNHNS and CDR2 is SASEGT. CDR3 bases: TGTGCCAGCAGCGGGTCTAGGGAAGACCTGATGTTCTTC. Its translation is CASSGSREDLMFF.

This clonotype was picked up a small number of times. An end of the junction differs from the germline gene, which may be a read error. The chain joins TRBV18 to TRBJ2-4; 9 bases match TRBD1. The CDR3 runs to 15 residues. The V gene's germline CDR1 is KGHSH and CDR2 LQKENI. CDR3 in DNA: TGTGCCAGCTCACCCAGTGTGACGGGACAGGGTTCCCCCGACTTC. Its translation is CASSPSVTGQGSPDF. Full variable domain (missing parts from reference TRBV18 and TRBJ2-4): NAGVMQNPRHLVRRRGQEARLRCSPMKGHSHVYWYRQLPEEGLKFMVYLQKENIIDESGMPKERFSAEFPKEGPSILRIQQVVRGDSAAYFCASSPSVTGQGSPDFGAGTRLSVL.

The chain recombines TRBV29-1 with TRBJ1-2; D may be TRBD1 (5 bases). From germline, CDR1 is SQVTM and CDR2 ANQGSEA. There are 14 residues in the CDR3. V lost 3 bases to trimming and J lost 6 bases, with 17 bases between them. The CDR3 nucleotides are TGCAGCGTTGATGTTGGGGCGGGAGGGGATGGCTACACCTTC. Its protein is CSVDVGAGGDGYTF.

This clonotype was recorded a few times. The chain employs TRBV10-3 and TRBJ2-3; possibly TRBD2 for D (5 bases). Deletions cut 7 bases from V and 2 bases from J, with 10 bases between. The CDR3 spans 13 residues. Germline V gene sequence: CDR1 ENHRY, CDR2 SYGVKD. The CDR3 spells CAITRENTDTQYF. DNA of the CDR3: TGTGCCATCACACGGGAAAACACAGATACGCAGTATTTT.

V usage is TRBV4-3 and J usage is TRBJ1-6; TRBD1 matches 9 bases. After removal of 0 bases from V and 10 bases from J, the junction contained 7 bases not matched to a gene. Per the germline V gene, CDR1 is LGHNA and CDR2 is YSLEER. CDR3 length equals 16 residues. CDR3 sequence reads: CASSQDLQGARSPLHF. The CDR3 nucleotides are TGCGCCAGCAGCCAAGATCTACAGGGGGCGCGATCACCCCTCCACTTT.